These T cell receptor beta chains were read from a single sample in a study of blood T cell repertoires in COVID-19. The table came from immunoSEQ multiplex PCR; TCRdb's copy has only in-frame clones and leaves some out. The table includes over 200,000 clones, roughly 83% detected once. Material for sequencing was peripheral blood. The receptors originated from a man in his forties or fifties with acute or convalescent COVID-19. The conserved cysteine and the conserved F or W are not part of the CDR3 here. The order of the fields is CDR3 length, V gene, D gene, CDR3 protein. D genes are given only for firm matches.

length: 11; V: TRBV19; D: -; CDR3: ASSPQVNTEAF
length: 13; V: TRBV4-3; D: -; CDR3: ASSQDSGSGNTIY
length: 11; V: TRBV10-3; D: -; CDR3: AISERGAMGAF
length: 14; V: TRBV19; D: TRBD1; CDR3: ASSTLGQGRDSPLH
length: 13; V: TRBV9; D: TRBD2; CDR3: ASSVGAGDQETQY
length: 12; V: TRBV19; D: TRBD2; CDR3: ASSASGGYNEQF
length: 12; V: TRBV5-5; D: -; CDR3: ASSLGGGYTEAF
length: 13; V: TRBV5-4; D: TRBD2; CDR3: ASSPGLANTGELF
length: 16; V: TRBV5-4; D: TRBD2; CDR3: ASSTPWGEGSSYNEQF
length: 11; V: TRBV19; D: TRBD1; CDR3: ASSWDRAREQY
length: 13; V: TRBV29-1; D: -; CDR3: SVEDLGSFIQTQY
length: 13; V: TRBV5-4; D: TRBD1; CDR3: ASSAPGRGQETQY
length: 12; V: TRBV6-5; D: TRBD2; CDR3: ASSYAGLDNEQF
length: 13; V: TRBV7-9; D: -; CDR3: ASSEPVEAYNEQF
length: 12; V: TRBV7-2; D: -; CDR3: ASSLAKGQQGYT
length: 14; V: TRBV7-9; D: -; CDR3: ASSLALAESYNEQF
length: 11; V: TRBV5-8; D: -; CDR3: ASRGRGNEKLF
length: 13; V: TRBV14; D: TRBD1; CDR3: ASSRSRGPGTEAF
length: 12; V: TRBV6-5; D: -; CDR3: ASISAGGDTEAF
length: 13; V: TRBV25-1; D: TRBD2; CDR3: ASKGLAGVGYEQY
length: 13; V: TRBV5-5; D: -; CDR3: ASSGRLGIGAEAF
length: 12; V: TRBV5-1; D: -; CDR3: ASSQLTGSYEQY
length: 8; V: TRBV20-1; D: -; CDR3: SALAREQY
length: 14; V: TRBV11-2; D: -; CDR3: ASSSILRGQNTEAF
length: 14; V: TRBV18; D: -; CDR3: ASSPSTELSGNTIY
length: 14; V: TRBV7-9; D: TRBD1; CDR3: ASSPGQGATNEKLF
length: 13; V: TRBV2; D: -; CDR3: ASSAEGFHNQPQH
length: 9; V: TRBV5-4; D: -; CDR3: ASSSRETQY
length: 11; V: TRBV13; D: -; CDR3: ASSLNSVYEQY
length: 13; V: TRBV11-3; D: TRBD2; CDR3: ASSPGLAGLGAQY
length: 12; V: TRBV27; D: -; CDR3: ASSPRRGYNEQF
length: 12; V: TRBV5-6; D: -; CDR3: ASSPNGGSAEQY
length: 16; V: TRBV4-1; D: TRBD1; CDR3: ASSQDSTGTGILQPQH
length: 11; V: TRBV10-2; D: -; CDR3: ASSGDSGNTIY
length: 13; V: TRBV18; D: TRBD1; CDR3: ASSPQAGQAFGYT
length: 12; V: TRBV3-1/TRBV3-2; D: TRBD1; CDR3: ASSVGTGGTEAF
length: 13; V: TRBV5-1; D: TRBD2; CDR3: ASSPPQAGVYEQY
length: 10; V: TRBV30; D: -; CDR3: AWSFGSETQY
length: 11; V: TRBV2; D: -; CDR3: ASSEAPRVGYT
length: 15; V: TRBV1; D: -; CDR3: TSSQGGGTSGPYEQY
length: 13; V: TRBV4-1; D: -; CDR3: ASSQGPQGGEKLF
length: 12; V: TRBV2; D: TRBD1; CDR3: ASSVGQGFYEQY
length: 14; V: TRBV5-1; D: TRBD2; CDR3: ASRRGSGTRIDEQY
length: 10; V: TRBV29-1; D: -; CDR3: SARRGQETQY
length: 8; V: TRBV20-1; D: -; CDR3: SARVFEQY
length: 11; V: TRBV5-5; D: -; CDR3: ASSSQWGVDAF
length: 13; V: TRBV5-4; D: TRBD1; CDR3: ASSLGAGGNYGYT
length: 12; V: TRBV25-1; D: -; CDR3: ASSERTAVGPQH
length: 13; V: TRBV7-9; D: -; CDR3: ASSLGTGTNYGYT